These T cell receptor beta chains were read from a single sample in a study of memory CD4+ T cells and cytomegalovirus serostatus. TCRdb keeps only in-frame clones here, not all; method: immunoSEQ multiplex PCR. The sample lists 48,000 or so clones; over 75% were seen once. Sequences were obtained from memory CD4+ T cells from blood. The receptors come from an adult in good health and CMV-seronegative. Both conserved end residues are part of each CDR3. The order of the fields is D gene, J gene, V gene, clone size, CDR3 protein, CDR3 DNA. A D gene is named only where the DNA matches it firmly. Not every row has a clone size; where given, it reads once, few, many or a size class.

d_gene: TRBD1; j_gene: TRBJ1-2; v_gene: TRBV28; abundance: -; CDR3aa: CASRQGQTYGYTF; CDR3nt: TGTGCCAGCCGACAGGGGCAAACCTATGGCTACACCTTC
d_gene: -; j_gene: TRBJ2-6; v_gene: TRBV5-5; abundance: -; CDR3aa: CASSLVPGSFSGANVLTF; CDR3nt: TGTGCCAGCAGCTTGGTGCCAGGGTCCTTCTCTGGGGCCAACGTCCTGACTTTC
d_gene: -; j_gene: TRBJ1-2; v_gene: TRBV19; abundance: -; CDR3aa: CASPQEGWRGYTF; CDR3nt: TGTGCCAGCCCCCAGGAGGGATGGCGTGGCTACACCTTC
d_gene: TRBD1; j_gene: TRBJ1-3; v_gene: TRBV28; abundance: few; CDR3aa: CASTDRASGNTIYF; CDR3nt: TGTGCCAGCACCGACAGGGCGAGCGGAAACACCATATATTTT
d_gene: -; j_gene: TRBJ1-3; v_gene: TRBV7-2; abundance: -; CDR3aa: CASSLNRRRNSGNTIYF; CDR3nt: TGTGCCAGCAGCTTAAACAGACGGAGGAACTCTGGAAACACCATATATTTT
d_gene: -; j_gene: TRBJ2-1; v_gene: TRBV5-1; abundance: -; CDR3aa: CASSSQRAPSYNEQFF; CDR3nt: TGCGCCAGCAGCTCGCAGAGAGCGCCGTCCTACAATGAGCAGTTCTTC
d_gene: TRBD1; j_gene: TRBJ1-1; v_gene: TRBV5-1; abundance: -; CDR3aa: CASSLGGTGGTEAFF; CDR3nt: TGCGCCAGCAGCTTGGGAGGGACAGGGGGGACTGAAGCTTTCTTT
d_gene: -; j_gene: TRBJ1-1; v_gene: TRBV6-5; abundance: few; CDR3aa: CASSYRDTLKAFF; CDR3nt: TGTGCCAGCAGTTACCGCGACACACTCAAAGCTTTCTTT
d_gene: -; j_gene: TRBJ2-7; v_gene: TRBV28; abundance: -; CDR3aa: CASSLRAPYEQYF; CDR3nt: TGTGCCAGCAGTTTGCGGGCTCCCTACGAGCAGTACTTC
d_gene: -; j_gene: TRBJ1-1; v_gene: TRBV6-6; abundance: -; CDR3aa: CASSYLAEETEAFF; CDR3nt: TGTGCCAGCAGTTACTTAGCAGAAGAGACTGAAGCTTTCTTT
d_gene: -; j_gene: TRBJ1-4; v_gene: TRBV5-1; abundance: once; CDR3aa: CASSPEVGATNEKLFF; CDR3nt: TGCGCCAGCAGCCCGGAAGTGGGGGCAACTAATGAAAAACTGTTTTTT
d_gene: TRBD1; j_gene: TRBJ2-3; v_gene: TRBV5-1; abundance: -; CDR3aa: CASSLGRAGGSTDTQYF; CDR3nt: TGCGCCAGCAGCTTAGGTAGAGCAGGGGGTAGCACAGATACGCAGTATTTT
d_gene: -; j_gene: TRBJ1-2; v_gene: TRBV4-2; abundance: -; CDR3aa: CASSQEVLNNYGYTF; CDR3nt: TGTGCCAGCAGCCAAGAGGTGTTGAATAACTATGGCTACACCTTC
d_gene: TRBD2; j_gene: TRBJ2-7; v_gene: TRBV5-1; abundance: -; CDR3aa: CASSNPSGDPYEQYF; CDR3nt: TGCGCCAGCAGTAATCCCAGCGGGGACCCCTACGAGCAGTACTTC
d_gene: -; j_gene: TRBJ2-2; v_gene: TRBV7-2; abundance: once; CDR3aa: CASSPRGSGNTGELFF; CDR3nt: TGTGCCAGCAGCCCGCGGGGTAGCGGGAACACCGGGGAGCTGTTTTTT
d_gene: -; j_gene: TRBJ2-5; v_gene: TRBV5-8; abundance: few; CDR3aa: CASRPPRFYQETQYF; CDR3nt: TGTGCCAGCCGCCCTCCGAGGTTTTACCAAGAGACCCAGTACTTC
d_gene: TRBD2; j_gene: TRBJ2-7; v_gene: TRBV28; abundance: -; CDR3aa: CASSGGTSYTYEQYF; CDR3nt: TGTGCCAGCAGTGGTGGGACTAGCTATACCTACGAGCAGTACTTC
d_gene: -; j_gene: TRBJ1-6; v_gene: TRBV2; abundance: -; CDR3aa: CASQIRGGRDNSPLHF; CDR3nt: TGTGCCAGCCAAATCCGAGGGGGGAGGGATAATTCACCCCTCCACTTT
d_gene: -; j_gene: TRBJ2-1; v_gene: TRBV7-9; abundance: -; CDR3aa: CASSRRRGPGTYNEQFF; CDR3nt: TGTGCCAGCAGTAGGCGAAGGGGCCCCGGTACCTACAATGAGCAGTTCTTC
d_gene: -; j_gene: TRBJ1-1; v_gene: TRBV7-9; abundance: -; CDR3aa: CASSTVTGLNTEAFF; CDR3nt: TGTGCCAGCAGCACGGTAACAGGGCTGAACACTGAAGCTTTCTTT
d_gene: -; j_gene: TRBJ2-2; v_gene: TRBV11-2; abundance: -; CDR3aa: CASSSRLVSTGELFF; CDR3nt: TGTGCCAGCAGCTCTAGACTAGTCAGCACCGGGGAGCTGTTTTTT
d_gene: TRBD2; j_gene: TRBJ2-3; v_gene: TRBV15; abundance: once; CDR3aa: CATSRVPGTSGGPTDTQYF; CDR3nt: TGTGCCACCAGCAGAGTTCCGGGGACTAGCGGGGGGCCCACAGATACGCAGTATTTT